The 27 T cell receptor beta chains reported below all come from one sample, sequenced in a study of blood T cell repertoires in COVID-19. The protocol was immunoSEQ multiplex PCR, while the TCRdb copy is restricted to in-frame clones and leaves out a portion. The table records 310,000 or so clones, 70% to 90% of them present only once. The sequencing sample was made of PBMCs or T cells enriched from blood (not recorded which). These TCRs come from a woman between 35 and 50 years old who had recovered from COVID-19.

This chain connects TRBV4-3 to TRBJ2-6, with TRBD1 as a possible D gene (7 bases). The CDR3 contains 18 residues. The V and J ends lost 0 bases and 3 bases respectively, with 15 bases between them. Germline assignment: CDR1 LGHNA and CDR2 YSLEER. The CDR3 here is CASSQEPAGGGGANVLTF. The CDR3 DNA reads TGCGCCAGCAGCCAAGAGCCGGCAGGGGGAGGTGGGGCCAACGTCCTGACTTTC.

The rearrangement uses TRBV5-4 and TRBJ2-2; 7 nucleotides align to TRBD2. The germline gives CDR1 SGHNT, CDR2 YYREEE (reference sequence). Losses at the gene ends were 4 bases for V and 4 bases for J; bases not matched to a gene: 7. This CDR3 has 15 amino acids. The CDR3, as DNA: TGTGCCAGCAGCACCCCTAGCGGTATCACCGGGGAGCTGTTTTTT. This encodes CASSTPSGITGELFF.

V is TRBV21-1 and J is TRBJ1-6. TRBV21-1 is an annotated pseudogene. This CDR3 spans 17 amino acids. CDR3 sequence (DNA): TGTGCCAGCAGGGACGGACTCCGGAGCTCCTATAATTCACCCCTCCACTTT. Its translation: CASRDGLRSSYNSPLHF.

This clone was picked up one time. The gene calls are TRBV6-2 or TRBV6-3 and TRBJ2-5; 10 bases line up with TRBD1. Germline loops: CDR1 MNHEY, CDR2 SVGEGT. The CDR3 has 18 residues. V was pared by 3 bases and J by 0 bases, with 10 bases of the junction left unmatched. The CDR3 sequence: CASSYGGQGTWYQETQYF. CDR3 DNA: TGTGCCAGCAGTTATGGGGGACAGGGGACGTGGTACCAAGAGACCCAGTACTTC.

V gene TRBV3-1 (or the pseudogene TRBV3-2) combines with J gene TRBJ2-7, with D uncertain. Germline-derived CDR1 and CDR2 are LGHDT and YNNKEL (reference sequence). Trimming took off 2 bases at V and 1 base at J, with 15 bases between the two ends. This CDR3 is built from 16 residues. This CDR3 reads CASSQKTPKTSYEQYF. CDR3 DNA sequence: TGTGCCAGCAGCCAAAAGACTCCAAAAACATCCTACGAGCAGTACTTC.

The chain carries TRBV9 and TRBJ2-1, with 9 bases lining up with TRBD2. The CDR3 covers 15 residues. Trimming at V came to 3 bases and at J to 5 bases, leaving 6 bases not matched to a gene. Germline loops: CDR1 SGDLS, CDR2 YYNGEE. The CDR3 protein is CASSDRGGRDNEQFF. The DNA of the CDR3 is TGTGCCAGCAGCGATCGGGGCGGGAGGGACAATGAGCAGTTCTTC.

The chain uses TRBV10-3 and TRBJ2-2; 7 bases are a match to TRBD1. The CDR3 consists of 14 residues. V lost 10 bases and J lost 3; bases outside the gene matches: 8. Germline V gene data show CDR1 as ENHRY and CDR2 as SYGVKD. The CDR3 protein is CATAGTDHTGELFF. The CDR3 bases are TGTGCCACAGCCGGGACAGACCACACCGGGGAGCTGTTTTTT.

In this sample, this clone turned up a few times. The J gene is TRBJ2-3, the V gene TRBV6-2 or TRBV6-3, with 9 bases identical to TRBD2. Germline V gene sequence: CDR1 MNHEY, CDR2 SVGEGT. J lost 6 bases, V lost 1 base, and 5 bases had no gene match. The CDR3 runs 15 residues. CDR3 protein: CASSYLASGTDTQYF. The CDR3, as DNA: TGTGCCAGCAGTTACTTGGCTAGCGGGACTGATACGCAGTATTTT.

This chain uses TRBV3-1 (or the pseudogene TRBV3-2) with TRBJ2-3; TRBD2 is a possible D gene (5 bases). CDR3 length: 13 residues. V was cut by 7 bases and J by 11 bases, with 19 bases left in between. Germline V CDR1 and CDR2: LGHDT, YNNKEL (reference sequence). The chain's CDR3 is CASTVRPSGEQYF. In nucleotides, the CDR3 is TGTGCCAGCACCGTCCGACCCTCCGGGGAGCAGTATTTT.

The chain recombines TRBV27 with TRBJ1-1; TRBD1 aligns across 7 bases. The CDR3 is 14 amino acids. Germline lookup yields CDR1 MNHEY and CDR2 SMNVEV (reference sequence). After removal of 6 bases from V and 2 bases from J, the junction contained 6 bases not matched to a gene. The CDR3 region has the DNA TGTGCCAGCAGACAAAGGGGGCTAAACACTGAAGCTTTCTTT. It codes for CASRQRGLNTEAFF.

The V call is TRBV28, the J call TRBJ1-1, with 7 bases aligning to TRBD1. The CDR3 length is 15 residues. Germline V gene data show CDR1 as MDHEN and CDR2 as SYDVKM. Losses at the gene ends were 2 bases for V and 2 bases for J; bases not matched to a gene: 5. Written as DNA, the CDR3 is TGTGCCAGCAGTTTAACCGGGACAGCAAACACTGAAGCTTTCTTT. Amino acids: CASSLTGTANTEAFF. The variable domain in full, completed from reference TRBV28 and TRBJ1-1, reads DVKVTQSSRYLVKRTGEKVFLECVQDMDHENMFWYRQDPGLGLRLIYFSYDVKMKEKGDIPEGYSVSREKKERFSLILESASTNQTSMYLCASSLTGTANTEAFFGQGTRLTVV.

V usage is TRBV7-3 and J usage is TRBJ2-3; TRBD2 matches 7 bases. Germline V CDR1 and CDR2: SGHTA, FQGTGA. V trimming: 5 bases; J trimming: 2 bases; junction bases outside the gene matches: 10. The CDR3 is 16 residues long. CDR3 in DNA: TGTGCCAGCAGCCGCACGCCTCTAGCGGCCACAGATACGCAGTATTTT. Its protein is CASSRTPLAATDTQYF.

V is TRBV18 and J is TRBJ2-7; 8 bases fit TRBD1. V lost 1 base and J lost 0; bases outside the gene matches: 5. Germline V gives CDR1 KGHSH, CDR2 LQKENI. This CDR3 comprises 16 residues. In DNA form, the CDR3 reads TGTGCCAGCTCACCACAAGACAGGGGATACTCCTACGAGCAGTACTTC. It yields the protein CASSPQDRGYSYEQYF.

The gene calls are TRBV28 and TRBJ1-1; the match to TRBD1 covers 7 bases. CDR1 and CDR2 (germline): MDHEN, SYDVKM. The CDR3 is 14 amino acids. J was trimmed by 3 bases and V by 6 bases; bases with no gene match: 7. The DNA of the CDR3 is TGTGCCAGCAGCGTTTTACAGGGGTACACTGAAGCTTTCTTT. Translation: CASSVLQGYTEAFF.

The chain employs TRBV4-2 and TRBJ2-2; 8 bases match TRBD1. The CDR3 contains 15 residues. CDR1 and CDR2 (germline): LGHNA, YNFKEQ. V shed 2 bases and J 6 bases; nucleotides not matched to a gene: 5. The CDR3 region is CASSQSGTGAGELFF. CDR3 sequence (DNA): TGTGCCAGCAGCCAATCCGGGACAGGCGCCGGGGAGCTGTTTTTT.

The gene calls are TRBV11-3 and TRBJ2-5, with TRBD1 matching over 10 bases. Germline CDR1 is SGHNT and CDR2 is YENEEA. This CDR3 is 14 amino acids long. The V segment lost 5 bases and the J segment 7 bases; nucleotides outside the gene matches: 7. CDR3 sequence: CASSPRTGGGTQYF. The CDR3 DNA is TGTGCCAGCAGCCCGAGGACAGGGGGGGGGACCCAGTACTTC.

This clone has a handful of counts. CDR3 protein: CASSFDSRSPLHF. CDR3 coding DNA: TGTGCCAGCAGCTTTGATAGCCGTTCACCCCTCCACTTT. The J gene is TRBJ1-6, the V gene TRBV7-9; D is unresolved. CDR1 SEHNR and CDR2 FQNEAQ come from the germline V gene (reference sequence). The CDR3 is 13 amino acids. Trimming stripped 3 bases from V and 9 bases from J, with 9 bases between.

The chain combines TRBV5-4 with TRBJ1-2; no clear D gene. V shed 0 bases and J shed 6 bases, with 9 bases lying between them. The V gene's germline CDR1 is SGHNT and CDR2 YYREEE (reference sequence). The CDR3 covers 13 residues. CDR3 in DNA: TGTGCCAGCAGCTTGGCACGGCGGGATGGCTACACCTTC. Protein sequence: CASSLARRDGYTF.

The chain couples TRBV15 to TRBJ1-1; 7 nucleotides agree with TRBD1. Germline assignment: CDR1 LNHNV and CDR2 YYDKDF (reference sequence). V lost 3 bases, J lost 5 bases, and 3 bases stayed unmatched. The length of the CDR3 is 13 residues. For the CDR3, the DNA is TGTGCCACCAGCAGCAGGGGGTGGACTGAAGCTTTCTTT. Amino acids: CATSSRGWTEAFF.

The J gene is TRBJ2-5, the V gene TRBV30, with D possibly matching TRBD2 (5 bases). This CDR3 region has 12 residues. Germline V gene sequence: CDR1 GTSNPN, CDR2 SVGIG (reference sequence). Trimming cost V 4 bases and J 2 bases, with 8 bases left between them. For the CDR3, the DNA is TGTGCCTGGACTAGCCAACAAGAGACCCAGTACTTC. Translated: CAWTSQQETQYF. The entire variable domain, with the rest obtained from reference TRBV30 and TRBJ2-5, is as follows: SQTIHQWPATLVQPVGSPLSLECTVEGTSNPNLYWYRQAAGRGLQLLFYSVGIGQISSEVPQNLSASRPQDRQFILSSKKLLLSDSGFYLCAWTSQQETQYFGPGTRLLVL.

The chain carries TRBV28 and TRBJ1-6; the D is unclear. Germline loops: CDR1 MDHEN, CDR2 SYDVKM. V lost 7 bases and J lost 5, with 12 bases in between. The CDR3 spans 14 residues. CDR3 loop: CASTPGRNNSPLHF. CDR3 nucleotides: TGTGCCAGCACTCCGGGGAGGAATAATTCACCCCTCCACTTT.

The V call is TRBV27, the J call TRBJ2-7; D remains unclear. Germline V gene lookup returns CDR1 MNHEY and CDR2 SMNVEV (reference sequence). Trimming cost V 4 bases and J 3 bases, with 10 bases left between them. This CDR3 has 13 amino acids. DNA of the CDR3: TGTGCCAGCAGTTCCGGGTCCGGCTACGAGCAGTACTTC. Translation gives CASSSGSGYEQYF.

This rearrangement joins TRBV6-2 or TRBV6-3 to TRBJ2-2; 10 bases align to TRBD1. V dropped 2 bases and J dropped 1; count of bases not matched to a gene: 1. Germline-derived CDR1 and CDR2 are MNHEY and SVGEGT. CDR3 length: 16 amino acids. The CDR3 region has the DNA TGTGCCAGCAGTTACGGGGACAGGGGGAACACCGGGGAGCTGTTTTTT. It encodes CASSYGDRGNTGELFF.

This chain connects TRBV28 to TRBJ2-5, with 11 bases lining up with TRBD1. CDR1 is MDHEN, CDR2 SYDVKM, per germline. V gave up 3 bases and J gave up 1 base; unmatched junction bases: 22. The CDR3 length is 22 residues. Here the CDR3 reads CASSFIYPSMRTGGTTQETQYF. CDR3 coding DNA: TGTGCCAGCAGTTTTATTTACCCCAGCATGCGGACAGGGGGCACCACCCAAGAGACCCAGTACTTC.

Comments on this clone: At one end, the junction sequence differs from germline, possibly due to a read error. CDR3: CASSQADRGVNF. Written as DNA, the CDR3 is TGTGCCAGCAGCCAAGCGGACAGGGGTGTGAACTTC. J is TRBJ2-7 and V is TRBV3-1 (or the pseudogene TRBV3-2), with TRBD1 identical over 9 bases. Germline-derived CDR1 and CDR2 are LGHDT and YNNKEL (reference sequence). This CDR3 has 12 residues.

This sequence joins TRBV7-2 and TRBJ1-2; possible D gene TRBD1, 5 bases. CDR1 is SGHTA, CDR2 FQGNSA, per germline. Between the trimmed V and J ends, which lost 1 base and 8 bases, there was a span of 14 bases. CDR3 length: 14 residues. CDR3 amino acids: CASSLVRQGKGYTF. Here the CDR3 DNA reads TGTGCCAGCAGCTTAGTCAGGCAGGGTAAAGGCTACACCTTC.

The CDR3 protein is CAWSVLAGDEQYF. In DNA, the CDR3 is TGTGCCTGGAGTGTACTAGCGGGAGACGAGCAGTACTTC. The J gene is TRBJ2-7, the V gene TRBV30; 11 nucleotides agree with TRBD2. CDR3 length: 13 amino acids. Germline lookup yields CDR1 GTSNPN and CDR2 SVGIG (reference sequence). Unmatched junction bases numbered 0, after V lost 0 bases and J lost 5 bases.